This T cell receptor beta chain was documented in a study of CD8 T cells in ankylosing spondylitis. Overall study findings and caveats: According to the report, clones linked to the disease were significantly enriched in matched synovial fluid samples taken from ankylosing spondylitis patients. As for the disease-linked clones, they showed a CD8+ phenotype and occurred at relatively low frequencies in peripheral blood. What seemed typical of ankylosing spondylitis blood was a TCR beta motif built from under 10 highly homologous variants.

Scientists made TCR beta libraries using quantitative 5'-RACE with molecular barcodes. TCRdb re-analysed the 5' RACE reads in MiXCR, keeping a single row per CDR3 protein. The sample carries approximately 540,000 distinct CDR3 sequences, roughly 12% recorded once. As regards this clonotype: As yet, its antigen is unknown.

J gave up 1 base and V 8 bases, and 6 bases lay outside the gene matches. The CDR3 extends over 15 amino acids. The germline CDR1 and CDR2 sequences are MDHEN and SYDVKM. This clonotype originated in a male donor with ankylosing spondylitis. The chain links TRBV28 to TRBJ2-5; TRBD2 aligns across 11 bases. The sequenced sample was blood, either unsorted or a sorted T cell fraction (not recorded which). This CDR3 reads CASALSGRAQETQYF. The DNA for the CDR3 is TGTGCCAGCGCCCTTAGCGGGAGGGCCCAAGAGACCCAGTACTTC. The full variable domain, its missing parts supplied by reference TRBV28 and TRBJ2-5, is DVKVTQSSRYLVKRTGEKVFLECVQDMDHENMFWYRQDPGLGLRLIYFSYDVKMKEKGDIPEGYSVSREKKERFSLILESASTNQTSMYLCASALSGRAQETQYFGPGTRLLVL.